Listed below are T cell receptor beta chains from one sample, sequenced in a study of blood T cell repertoires in COVID-19. Clones were sequenced by immunoSEQ multiplex PCR, and TCRdb holds only the in-frame ones, with some missing. The repertoire includes roughly 200,000 clones, around nine tenths of them detected once, and 0.8% to 1% sits in the top ten. Sequences were obtained from peripheral blood. These receptors all stem from a woman in her late teens or twenties who had recovered from COVID-19. Each CDR3 is given with its conserved first and last residue. D genes are given only for firm matches. Some rows have no size entry. The others give once, few or many, or a class for an expanded clone.

size	D	J	V	CDR3	DNA
NA	TRBD2	TRBJ2-1	TRBV7-9	CASRLAEREQFF	TGTGCCAGCCGGCTAGCGGAGCGGGAGCAGTTCTTC
NA	NA	TRBJ1-5	TRBV6-2/TRBV6-3	CASSSYRDQPQHF	TGTGCCAGCAGTTCGTACAGGGACCAGCCCCAGCATTTT
NA	NA	TRBJ2-3	TRBV9	CASSMDGATDTQYF	TGTGCCAGCAGCATGGATGGGGCCACAGATACGCAGTATTTT
NA	NA	TRBJ2-7	TRBV4-3	CASSQDQSHFGYEQYF	TGCGCCAGCAGCCAAGACCAAAGCCATTTCGGCTACGAGCAGTACTTC
once	TRBD2	TRBJ2-3	TRBV19	CASIISGEDYTQYF	TGTGCCAGTATTATTAGCGGGGAAGATTATACGCAGTATTTT
NA	NA	TRBJ2-5	TRBV5-1	CASSLLQGRTQETQYF	TGCGCCAGCAGCTTGTTGCAGGGAAGGACCCAAGAGACCCAGTACTTC
NA	TRBD1	TRBJ2-5	TRBV6-4	CASSFPTGGGETQYF	TGTGCCAGCAGTTTTCCGACAGGGGGGGGAGAGACCCAGTACTTC
once	NA	TRBJ1-3	TRBV27	CASSGPFFNTIYF	TGTGCCAGCAGTGGGCCGTTTTTTAACACCATATATTTT
NA	TRBD1	TRBJ2-2	TRBV10-3	CAIRGQGNTGELFF	TGTGCCATCCGGGGACAGGGCAACACCGGGGAGCTGTTTTTT
NA	TRBD1	TRBJ2-1	TRBV7-2	CASSWDRASNEQFF	TGTGCCAGCAGCTGGGACAGGGCATCCAATGAGCAGTTCTTC
NA	NA	TRBJ1-2	TRBV6-6	CASKDSEAGYTF	TGTGCCAGCAAAGACAGTGAGGCTGGCTACACCTTC
NA	NA	TRBJ1-2	TRBV7-8	CASSLDRFGVGYTF	TGTGCCAGCAGCTTAGATCGGTTCGGGGTAGGCTACACCTTC
NA	TRBD1	TRBJ1-1	TRBV30	CAWSLGQGTEAFF	TGTGCCTGGAGCTTGGGACAGGGGACTGAAGCTTTCTTT
NA	NA	TRBJ1-5	TRBV5-5	CASSLDRGNQPQHF	TGTGCCAGCAGCTTGGACAGGGGCAATCAGCCCCAGCATTTT
NA	NA	TRBJ1-2	TRBV7-9	CASSLVAGFGYTF	TGTGCCAGCAGCTTAGTCGCGGGGTTCGGCTACACCTTC
NA	TRBD1	TRBJ1-5	TRBV24-1	CATSDSRTGPGQPQHF	TGTGCCACCAGTGATTCCCGGACAGGGCCCGGTCAGCCCCAGCATTTT
NA	NA	TRBJ2-5	TRBV9	CASSVGARGYGETQYF	TGTGCCAGCAGCGTAGGTGCCCGGGGATATGGAGAGACCCAGTACTTC
NA	NA	TRBJ2-5	TRBV3-1/TRBV3-2	CASSQEVARGETQYF	TGTGCCAGCAGCCAAGAAGTGGCCCGGGGGGAGACCCAGTACTTC
once	NA	TRBJ1-1	TRBV6-5	CASNYGEGMNTEAFF	TGTGCCAGCAATTACGGTGAGGGCATGAACACTGAAGCTTTCTTT
NA	TRBD1	TRBJ2-5	TRBV6-1	CASSEGMTGKKTQYF	TGTGCCAGCAGTGAAGGAATGACAGGGAAAAAGACCCAGTACTTC
once	TRBD1	TRBJ2-7	TRBV5-1	CASSPLGQGAREQYF	TGCGCCAGCAGCCCGTTGGGGCAGGGGGCAAGGGAGCAGTACTTC
NA	NA	TRBJ2-2	TRBV19	CASKVGGGTGELFF	TGTGCCAGTAAGGTTGGGGGCGGGACCGGGGAGCTGTTTTTT
NA	NA	TRBJ2-1	TRBV3-1/TRBV3-2	CASSPLAMGLSNEQFF	TGTGCCAGCAGCCCTCTCGCCATGGGCCTTTCGAATGAGCAGTTCTTC
NA	NA	TRBJ1-2	TRBV18	CASSRREGGYTF	TGTGCCAGCTCACGGAGGGAGGGTGGCTACACCTTC
once	NA	TRBJ1-2	TRBV19	CASSIVPGASYGYTF	TGTGCCAGTAGTATAGTCCCGGGTGCGTCATATGGCTACACCTTC
NA	TRBD1	TRBJ2-1	TRBV5-5	CASSLTRQGPYNEQFF	TGTGCCAGCAGCTTGACGCGACAGGGACCCTACAATGAGCAGTTCTTC
NA	NA	TRBJ1-4	TRBV7-2	CASSLGALGGEKLFF	TGTGCCAGCAGCTTAGGTGCCCTTGGAGGGGAAAAACTGTTTTTT
NA	TRBD2	TRBJ2-5	TRBV3-1/TRBV3-2	CASSQEAGEVETQYF	TGTGCCAGCAGCCAAGAGGCGGGAGAAGTTGAGACCCAGTACTTC
NA	NA	TRBJ2-1	TRBV5-6	CASSAGVEQFF	TGTGCCAGCAGCGCAGGGGTCGAGCAGTTCTTC
NA	NA	TRBJ2-1	TRBV14	CASSRERSGTISYNEQFF	TGTGCCAGCAGCCGAGAGAGATCCGGGACAATATCCTACAATGAGCAGTTCTTC
NA	NA	TRBJ1-6	TRBV7-3	CASSTGGNSPLHF	TGTGCCAGCTCGACGGGGGGAAATTCACCCCTCCACTTT
once	TRBD1	TRBJ1-1	TRBV2	CASRIDRAGEAFF	TGTGCCAGCAGAATTGACAGGGCGGGTGAGGCTTTCTTT
once	NA	TRBJ2-5	TRBV5-1	CASSLGDMIQETQYF	TGCGCCAGCAGCTTGGGGGACATGATTCAAGAGACCCAGTACTTC
NA	NA	TRBJ1-6	TRBV5-4	CASSGGAGSSYNSPLHF	TGTGCCAGCAGCGGGGGGGCGGGGAGCTCCTATAATTCACCCCTCCACTTT
NA	TRBD1	TRBJ2-1	TRBV9	CASSAPIDRDSKGDEQFF	TGTGCCAGCAGCGCTCCGATAGATAGGGACAGCAAGGGGGATGAGCAGTTCTTC
NA	TRBD1	TRBJ1-5	TRBV6-2/TRBV6-3	CASSYSSPGQGLDSNQPQHF	TGTGCCAGCAGTTACTCGAGTCCGGGACAGGGCCTTGATAGCAATCAGCCCCAGCATTTT
NA	NA	TRBJ2-7	TRBV19	CASSMGGQINEQYF	TGTGCCAGTAGTATGGGGGGACAGATCAACGAGCAGTACTTC
NA	TRBD1	TRBJ2-2	TRBV9	CASSPPRTGISTGELFF	TGTGCCAGCAGCCCCCCCAGGACAGGGATAAGCACCGGGGAGCTGTTTTTT
NA	NA	TRBJ1-1	TRBV5-1	CASSLDLAGPMNTEAFF	TGCGCCAGCAGCTTGGATTTGGCAGGGCCTATGAACACTGAAGCTTTCTTT
NA	TRBD2	TRBJ2-3	TRBV18	CASSPGGGPSYTDTQYF	TGTGCCAGCTCACCGGGCGGGGGGCCTTCCTACACAGATACGCAGTATTTT
NA	NA	TRBJ1-1	TRBV2	CATLGRRYTEAFF	TGTGCCACCCTGGGCAGGCGATACACTGAAGCTTTCTTT
once	NA	TRBJ2-3	TRBV7-9	CASTSGGTDTQYF	TGTGCCAGCACCTCAGGGGGCACAGATACGCAGTATTTT
NA	NA	TRBJ2-3	TRBV14	CASSQGPGQRQTDTQYF	TGTGCCAGCAGCCAAGGCCCCGGACAGCGACAAACAGATACGCAGTATTTT
NA	TRBD2	TRBJ2-3	TRBV18	CASSPVGLAGTDTQYF	TGTGCCAGCTCACCAGTCGGACTAGCGGGCACAGATACGCAGTATTTT
once	NA	TRBJ2-2	TRBV3-1/TRBV3-2	CATHTLRGTANTGELFF	TGTGCCACCCATACCCTCCGCGGGACAGCTAACACCGGGGAGCTGTTTTTT
NA	TRBD1	TRBJ2-2	TRBV2	CASSDQGQGNTGELFF	TGTGCCAGCAGTGATCAGGGACAGGGGAACACCGGGGAGCTGTTTTTT
NA	TRBD2	TRBJ2-5	TRBV5-4	CASSLSGGPQETQYF	TGTGCCAGCAGCTTGAGCGGGGGGCCTCAAGAGACCCAGTACTTC
NA	NA	TRBJ2-1	TRBV7-2	CASSLGDWRDNEQFF	TGTGCCAGCAGCTTAGGGGACTGGAGGGACAATGAGCAGTTCTTC
NA	TRBD2	TRBJ2-1	TRBV24-1	CATSDLSTSGGIPPFF	TGTGCCACCAGTGATTTGTCGACTAGCGGGGGCATACCCCCGTTCTTC
NA	NA	TRBJ1-1	TRBV18	CASSPGQNTEAFF	TGTGCCAGCTCACCAGGACAGAACACTGAAGCTTTCTTT
NA	NA	TRBJ1-2	TRBV5-4	CASSFDSFYGYTF	TGTGCCAGCAGCTTCGACAGTTTCTATGGCTACACCTTC